This T cell receptor beta chain is drawn from a study of control samples from healthy donors and cancer patients. Trimming shortened V by 4 bases and J by 5 bases, and 18 bases separated the two germline ends. CDR3 length equals 15 residues. Germline V lookup: CDR1 SGHRS, CDR2 YFSETQ. Sequencing was performed with immunoSEQ multiplex PCR; in TCRdb, only in-frame clones are kept and a portion is missing. The repertoire holds tens of thousands of clones, with approximately 84% as singletons. Sequenced material: blood. The V and J genes are TRBV5-1 and TRBJ1-2, with D unresolved. The clonotype comes from a woman between 50 and 59 years old in good health. The CDR3 loop is CASSPFGESLYGYTF. The CDR3 nucleotides read TGCGCCAGCAGCCCCTTTGGGGAAAGCTTATATGGCTACACCTTC.